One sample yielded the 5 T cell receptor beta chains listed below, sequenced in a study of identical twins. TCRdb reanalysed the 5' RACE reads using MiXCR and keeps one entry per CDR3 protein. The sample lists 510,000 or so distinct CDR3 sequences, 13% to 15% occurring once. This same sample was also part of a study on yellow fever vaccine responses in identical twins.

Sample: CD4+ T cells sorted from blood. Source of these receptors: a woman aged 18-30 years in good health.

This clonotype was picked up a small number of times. Written as DNA, the CDR3 is TGTGCCAGCAGCGGACAGGGGACCTACAATGAGCAGTTCTTC. It translates to CASSGQGTYNEQFF. The chain couples TRBV9 to TRBJ2-1; the match to TRBD1 covers 8 bases. V gave up 3 bases and J gave up 2 bases; unmatched junction bases: 1. The CDR3 is 14 amino acids. CDR1 is SGDLS, CDR2 YYNGEE, per germline.

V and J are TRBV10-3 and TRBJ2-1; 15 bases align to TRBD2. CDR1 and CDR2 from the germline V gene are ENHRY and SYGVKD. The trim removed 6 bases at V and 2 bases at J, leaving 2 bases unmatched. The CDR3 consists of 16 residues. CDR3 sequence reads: CAIRGTSGGPYNEQFF. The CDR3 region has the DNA TGTGCCATCAGAGGGACTAGCGGGGGGCCCTACAATGAGCAGTTCTTC.

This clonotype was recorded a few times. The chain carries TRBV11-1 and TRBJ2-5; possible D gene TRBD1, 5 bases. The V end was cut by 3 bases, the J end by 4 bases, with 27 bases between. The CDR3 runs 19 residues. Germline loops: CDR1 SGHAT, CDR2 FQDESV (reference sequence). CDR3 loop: CASSLDTFTKGRLLETQYF. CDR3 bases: TGTGCCAGCAGCTTGGACACCTTTACCAAGGGCCGTCTCCTAGAGACCCAGTACTTC.

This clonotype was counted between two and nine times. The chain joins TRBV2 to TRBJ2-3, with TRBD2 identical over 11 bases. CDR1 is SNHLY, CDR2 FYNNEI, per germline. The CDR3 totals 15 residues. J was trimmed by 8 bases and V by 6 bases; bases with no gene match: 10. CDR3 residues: CASRLSGTSGGTQYF. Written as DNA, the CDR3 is TGTGCCAGCAGACTCAGCGGGACTAGCGGCGGTACGCAGTATTTT.

DNA of the CDR3: TGTGCCAGCAGCCCAGACAGGGGGCACTACAATGAGCAGTTCTTC. Protein product: CASSPDRGHYNEQFF. This chain uses TRBV7-3 with TRBJ2-1; 10 positions match TRBD1. This CDR3 region has 15 residues. J lost 3 bases, V lost 5 bases, and 4 bases had no gene match. Germline V gives CDR1 SGHTA, CDR2 FQGTGA.